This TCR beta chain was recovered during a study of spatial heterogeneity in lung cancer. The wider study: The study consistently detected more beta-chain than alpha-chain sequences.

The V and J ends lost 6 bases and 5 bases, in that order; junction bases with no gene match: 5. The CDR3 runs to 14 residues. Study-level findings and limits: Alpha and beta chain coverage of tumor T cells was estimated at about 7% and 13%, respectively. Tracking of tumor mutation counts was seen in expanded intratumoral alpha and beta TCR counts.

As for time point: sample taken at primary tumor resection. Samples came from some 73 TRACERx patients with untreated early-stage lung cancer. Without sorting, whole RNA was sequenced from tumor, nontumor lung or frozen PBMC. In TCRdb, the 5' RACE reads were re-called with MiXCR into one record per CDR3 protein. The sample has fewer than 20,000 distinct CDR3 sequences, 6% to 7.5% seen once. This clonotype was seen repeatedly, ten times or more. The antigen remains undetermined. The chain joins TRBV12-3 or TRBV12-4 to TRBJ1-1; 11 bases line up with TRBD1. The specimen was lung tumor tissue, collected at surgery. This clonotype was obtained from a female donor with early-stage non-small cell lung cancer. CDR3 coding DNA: TGTGCCAGCAGGACGGGACAGGGGGTAACTGAAGCTTTCTTT. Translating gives CASRTGQGVTEAFF.